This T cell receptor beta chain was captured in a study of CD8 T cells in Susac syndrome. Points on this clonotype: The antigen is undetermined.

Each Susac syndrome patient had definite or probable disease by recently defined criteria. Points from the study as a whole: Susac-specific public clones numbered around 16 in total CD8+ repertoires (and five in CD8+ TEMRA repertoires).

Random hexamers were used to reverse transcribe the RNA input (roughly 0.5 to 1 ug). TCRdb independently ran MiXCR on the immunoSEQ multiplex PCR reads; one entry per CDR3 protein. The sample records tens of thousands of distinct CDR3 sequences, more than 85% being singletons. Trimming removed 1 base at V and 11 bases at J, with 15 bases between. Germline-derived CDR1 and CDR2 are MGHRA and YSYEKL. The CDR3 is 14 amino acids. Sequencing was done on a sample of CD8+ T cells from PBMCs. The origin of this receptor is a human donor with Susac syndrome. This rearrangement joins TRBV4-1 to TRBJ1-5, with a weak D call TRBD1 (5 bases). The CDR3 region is CASSQVEWDFAQHF. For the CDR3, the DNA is TGCGCCAGCAGCCAAGTCGAATGGGACTTTGCCCAGCATTTT.